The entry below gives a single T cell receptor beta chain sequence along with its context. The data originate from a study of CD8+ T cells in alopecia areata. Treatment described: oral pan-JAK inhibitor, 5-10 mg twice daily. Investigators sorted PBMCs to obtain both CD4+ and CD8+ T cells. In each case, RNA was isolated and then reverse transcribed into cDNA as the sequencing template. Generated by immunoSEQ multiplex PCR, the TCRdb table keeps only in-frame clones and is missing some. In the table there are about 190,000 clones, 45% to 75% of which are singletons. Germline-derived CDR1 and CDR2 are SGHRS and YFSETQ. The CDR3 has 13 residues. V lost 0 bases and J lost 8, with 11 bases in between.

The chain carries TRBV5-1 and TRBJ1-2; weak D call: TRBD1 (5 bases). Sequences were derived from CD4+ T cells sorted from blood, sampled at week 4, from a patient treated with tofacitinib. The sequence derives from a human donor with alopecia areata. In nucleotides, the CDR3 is TGCGCCAGCAGCTTGGCCGGGGGAGAGGGCTACACCTTC. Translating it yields CASSLAGGEGYTF.